This T cell receptor (beta chain) was retrieved from a study of blood T cell repertoires in COVID-19. Study-level background: There were acute and convalescent COVID-19 samples, and they came from the United States, Italy and Spain. Sources were T cells, B-cell-depleted T cells, or PBMCs; the material itself was cDNA or gDNA.

Germline CDR1 and CDR2: MNHEY and SVGAGI. CDR3 length: 15 amino acids. Unmatched junction bases numbered 5, after V lost 2 bases and J lost 1 base. The repertoire was sequenced with immunoSEQ multiplex PCR; TCRdb's copy has only in-frame clones and lacks some. Among 200,000 to 250,000 clones listed, approximately 87% were seen once. Sample: peripheral blood. The receptor's source is a man aged 55 to 70 with acute or convalescent COVID-19. The V and J genes are TRBV6-5 and TRBJ2-7; 7 bases are a match to TRBD1. The chain's CDR3 is CASSYDRELSYEQYF. The CDR3 DNA follows: TGTGCCAGCAGTTACGACAGGGAATTATCCTACGAGCAGTACTTC.